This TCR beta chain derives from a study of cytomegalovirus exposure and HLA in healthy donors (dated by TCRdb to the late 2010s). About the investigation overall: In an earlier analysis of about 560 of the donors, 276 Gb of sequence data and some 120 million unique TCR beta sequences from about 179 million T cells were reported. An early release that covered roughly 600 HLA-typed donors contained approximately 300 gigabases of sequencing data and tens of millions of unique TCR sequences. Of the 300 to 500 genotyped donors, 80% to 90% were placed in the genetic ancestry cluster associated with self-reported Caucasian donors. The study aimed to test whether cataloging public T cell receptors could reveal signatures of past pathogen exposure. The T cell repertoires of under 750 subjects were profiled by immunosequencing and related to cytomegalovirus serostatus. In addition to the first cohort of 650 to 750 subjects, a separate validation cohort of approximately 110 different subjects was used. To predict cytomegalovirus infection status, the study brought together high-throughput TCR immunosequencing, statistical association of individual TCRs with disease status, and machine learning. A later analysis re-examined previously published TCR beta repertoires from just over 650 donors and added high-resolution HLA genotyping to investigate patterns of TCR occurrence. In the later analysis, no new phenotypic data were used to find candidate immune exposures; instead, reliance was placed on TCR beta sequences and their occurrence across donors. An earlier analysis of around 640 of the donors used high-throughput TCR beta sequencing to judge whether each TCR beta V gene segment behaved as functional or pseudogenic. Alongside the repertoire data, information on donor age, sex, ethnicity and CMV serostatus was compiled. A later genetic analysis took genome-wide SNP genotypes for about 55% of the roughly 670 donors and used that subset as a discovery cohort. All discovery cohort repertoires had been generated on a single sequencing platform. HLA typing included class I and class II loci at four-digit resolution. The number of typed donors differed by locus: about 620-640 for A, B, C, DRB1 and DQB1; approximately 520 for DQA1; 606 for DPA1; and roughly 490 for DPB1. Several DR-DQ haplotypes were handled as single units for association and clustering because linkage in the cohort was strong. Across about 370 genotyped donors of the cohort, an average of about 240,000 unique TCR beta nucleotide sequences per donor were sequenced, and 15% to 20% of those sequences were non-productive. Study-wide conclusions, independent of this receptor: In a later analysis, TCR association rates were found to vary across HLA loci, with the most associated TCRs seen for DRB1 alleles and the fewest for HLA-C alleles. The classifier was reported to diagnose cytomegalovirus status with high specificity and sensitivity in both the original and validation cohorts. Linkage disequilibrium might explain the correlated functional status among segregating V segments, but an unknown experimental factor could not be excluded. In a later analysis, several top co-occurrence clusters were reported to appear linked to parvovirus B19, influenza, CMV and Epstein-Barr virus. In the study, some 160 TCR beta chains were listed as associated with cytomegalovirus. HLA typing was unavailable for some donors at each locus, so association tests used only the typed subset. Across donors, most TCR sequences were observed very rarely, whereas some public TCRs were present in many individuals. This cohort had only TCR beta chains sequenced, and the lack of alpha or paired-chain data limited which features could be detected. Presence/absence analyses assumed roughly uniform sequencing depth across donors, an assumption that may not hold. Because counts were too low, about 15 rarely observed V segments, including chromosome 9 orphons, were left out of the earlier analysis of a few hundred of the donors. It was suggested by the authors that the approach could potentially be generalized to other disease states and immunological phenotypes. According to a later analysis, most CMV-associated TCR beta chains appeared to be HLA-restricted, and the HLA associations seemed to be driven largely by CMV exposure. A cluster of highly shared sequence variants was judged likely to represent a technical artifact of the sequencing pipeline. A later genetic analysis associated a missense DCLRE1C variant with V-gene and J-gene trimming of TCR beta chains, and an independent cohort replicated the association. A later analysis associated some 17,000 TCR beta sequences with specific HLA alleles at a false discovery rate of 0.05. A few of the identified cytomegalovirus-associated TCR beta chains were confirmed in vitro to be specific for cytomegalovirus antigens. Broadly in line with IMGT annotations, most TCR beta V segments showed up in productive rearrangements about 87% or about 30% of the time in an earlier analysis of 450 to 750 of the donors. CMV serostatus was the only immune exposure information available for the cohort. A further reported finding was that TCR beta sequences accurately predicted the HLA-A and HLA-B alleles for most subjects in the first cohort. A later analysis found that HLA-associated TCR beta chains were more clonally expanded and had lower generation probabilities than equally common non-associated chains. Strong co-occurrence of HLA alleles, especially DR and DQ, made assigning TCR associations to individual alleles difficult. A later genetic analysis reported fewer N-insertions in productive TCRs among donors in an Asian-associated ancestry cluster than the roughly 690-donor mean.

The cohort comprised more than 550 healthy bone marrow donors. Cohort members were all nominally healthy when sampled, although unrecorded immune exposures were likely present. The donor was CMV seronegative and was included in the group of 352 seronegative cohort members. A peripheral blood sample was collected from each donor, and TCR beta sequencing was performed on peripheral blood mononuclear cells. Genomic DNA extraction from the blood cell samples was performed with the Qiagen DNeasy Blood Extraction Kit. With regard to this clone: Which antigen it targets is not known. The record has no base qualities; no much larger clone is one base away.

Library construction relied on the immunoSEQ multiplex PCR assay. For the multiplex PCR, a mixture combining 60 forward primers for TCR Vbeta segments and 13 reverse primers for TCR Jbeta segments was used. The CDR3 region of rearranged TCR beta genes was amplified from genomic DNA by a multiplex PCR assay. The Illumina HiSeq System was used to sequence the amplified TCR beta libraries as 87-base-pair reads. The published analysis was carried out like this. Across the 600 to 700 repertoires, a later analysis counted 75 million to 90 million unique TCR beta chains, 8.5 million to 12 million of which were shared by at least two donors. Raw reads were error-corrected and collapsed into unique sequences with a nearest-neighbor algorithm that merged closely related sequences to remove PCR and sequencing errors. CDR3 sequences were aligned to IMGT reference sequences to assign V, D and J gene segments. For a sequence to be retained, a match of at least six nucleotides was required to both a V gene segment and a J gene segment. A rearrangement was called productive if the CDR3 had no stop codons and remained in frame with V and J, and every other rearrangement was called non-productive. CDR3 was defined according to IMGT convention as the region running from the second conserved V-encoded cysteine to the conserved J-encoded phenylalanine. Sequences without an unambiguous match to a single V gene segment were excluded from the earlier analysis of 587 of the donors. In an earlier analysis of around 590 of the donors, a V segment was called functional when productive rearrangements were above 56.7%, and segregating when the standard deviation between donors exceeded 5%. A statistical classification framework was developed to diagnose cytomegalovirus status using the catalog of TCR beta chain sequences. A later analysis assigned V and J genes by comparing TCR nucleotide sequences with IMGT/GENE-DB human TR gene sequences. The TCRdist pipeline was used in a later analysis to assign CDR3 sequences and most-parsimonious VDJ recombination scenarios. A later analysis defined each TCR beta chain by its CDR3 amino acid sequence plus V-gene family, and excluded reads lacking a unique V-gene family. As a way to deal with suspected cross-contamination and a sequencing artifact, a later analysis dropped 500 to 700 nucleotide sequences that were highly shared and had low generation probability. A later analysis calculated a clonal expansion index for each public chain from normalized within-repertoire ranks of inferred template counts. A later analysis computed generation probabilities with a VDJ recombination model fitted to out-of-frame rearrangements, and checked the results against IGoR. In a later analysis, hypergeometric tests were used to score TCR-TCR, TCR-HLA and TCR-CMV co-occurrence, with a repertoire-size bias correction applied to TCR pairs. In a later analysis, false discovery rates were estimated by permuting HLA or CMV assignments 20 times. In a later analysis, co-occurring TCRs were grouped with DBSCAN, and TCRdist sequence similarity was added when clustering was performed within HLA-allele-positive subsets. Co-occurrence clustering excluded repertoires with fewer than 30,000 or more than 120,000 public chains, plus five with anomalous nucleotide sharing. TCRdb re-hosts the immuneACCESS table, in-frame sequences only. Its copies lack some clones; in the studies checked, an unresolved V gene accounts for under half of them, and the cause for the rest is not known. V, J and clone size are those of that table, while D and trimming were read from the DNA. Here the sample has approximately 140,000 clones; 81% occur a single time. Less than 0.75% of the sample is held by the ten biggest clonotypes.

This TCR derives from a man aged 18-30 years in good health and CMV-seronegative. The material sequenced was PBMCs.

The DNA sequence follows: TGTGCCAGCAGCCGGGACAGGGGAACCTACGAGCAGTACTTC. This is translated as CASSRDRGTYEQYF. The rearrangement joined TRBV27 to TRBJ2-7; 10 central bases correspond to TRBD1. The CDR3 runs 14 amino acids, cysteine and phenylalanine included. Only the CDR3 region is kept as DNA, spanning 42 bases read in frame from base 1. V ends up 6 bases short and J 2 bases short, with an unmatched junction base count of 4. CDR1 and CDR2 (MNHEY, SMNVEV) derive from the germline V gene (reference sequence).